The present TCR beta chain was sequenced within a study of human T cells and chemical hapten exposure. The time point here: patch test 3, about 24 weeks after DPC sensitization. Treatment of the sample: therapeutic diphenylcyclopropenone sensitization with weekly scalp DPC. TCRdb recomputed calls from the RACE reads with MiXCR, one row per CDR3 protein. The sample consists of about 190,000 distinct CDR3 sequences, about 25% of them appearing once. Germline CDR1 DFQATT, CDR2 SNEGSKA (reference sequence). CDR3 length: 15 residues. Unmatched junction bases numbered 5, after V lost 3 bases and J lost 4 bases. This clonotype was seen a few times.

This clonotype originated in a woman between 40 and 55 years old with alopecia areata. Some clones in this sample may be carry-over from other donors' samples. Sequences were derived from whole blood, sampled in connection with sensitization to the hapten diphenylcyclopropenone (DPC). The rearrangement uses TRBV20-1 and TRBJ2-1; 11 positions match TRBD2. The CDR3 region is CSASTTSGAYNEQFF. As DNA, the CDR3 is TGCAGTGCTAGTACGACTAGCGGGGCGTACAATGAGCAGTTCTTC.